The 13 T cell receptor beta chains in this list originate from one sample, sequenced in a study of shared clonotypes between healthy human individuals (dated by TCRdb to 2020 to 2022). The library was obtained by the immunoSEQ multiplex PCR assay. TCRdb stores this immuneACCESS table with in-frame sequences only. Part of the clones is absent; in the studies checked, under half of the shortfall reflects unresolved V genes, and no reason is known for the rest. The sample includes approximately 500,000 clones, with almost 97% observed a single time. The top ten clones comprise 0.055% to 0.075% of the sample. The sample comprised naive CD4+ T cells sorted from blood. According to the study, the label for this sample's cell subset or site signals: CD45RA+ positively selected. The receptors here all came from a woman in her twenties or thirties in good health.

This chain links TRBV5-1 with TRBJ2-1; D remains ambiguous. Trimming removed 7 bases at V and 6 bases at J, with 14 bases between. CDR3 length equals 13 residues. Germline V CDR1 and CDR2: SGHRS, YFSETQ. In DNA, the CDR3 is TGCGCCAGCCGAAGAAACCAAGGCAATGAGCAGTTCTTC. It is translated as CASRRNQGNEQFF.

This chain uses TRBV27 with TRBJ1-5; possible D gene TRBD1, 5 bases. The CDR3 covers 14 residues. The germline CDR1 and CDR2 sequences are MNHEY and SMNVEV (reference sequence). V dropped 8 bases and J dropped 2 bases, with 13 bases sitting between them. CDR3 amino acids: CASARGAGNQPQHF. The CDR3 DNA reads as TGTGCCAGCGCGAGGGGCGCGGGCAATCAGCCCCAGCATTTT.

The V call is TRBV27, the J call TRBJ1-2; 7 nucleotides line up with TRBD1. The ends lost 6 bases at V and 0 bases at J; junction bases unmatched: 7. Germline values: CDR1 MNHEY, CDR2 SMNVEV (reference sequence). The CDR3 has 15 amino acids. CDR3 amino acids: CASRLTGIANYGYTF. CDR3 sequence (DNA): TGTGCCAGCAGACTGACAGGGATAGCTAACTATGGCTACACCTTC.

This chain uses TRBV5-1 with TRBJ2-7; 16 bases match TRBD2. Trimming removed 5 bases from V and 5 bases from J; junction bases left unmatched: 13. The CDR3 loop spans 18 amino acids. Germline V gives CDR1 SGHRS, CDR2 YFSETQ. The CDR3, as DNA: TGCGCCAGCAGTCCGGGACTAGCGGGAGGGCGCTTTAAGAACGAGCAGTACTTC. Its protein is CASSPGLAGGRFKNEQYF.

This sequence joins TRBV7-2 and TRBJ2-1; the D is unclear. V lost 1 base and J lost 0, with 10 bases in between. The CDR3 contains 16 residues. Germline CDR1 and CDR2: SGHTA and FQGNSA. CDR3 sequence: CASSLGSALSYNEQFF. The CDR3 nucleotides are TGTGCCAGCAGCTTAGGTAGTGCCCTCTCCTACAATGAGCAGTTCTTC.

This chain connects TRBV6-1 to TRBJ1-2, with 7 positions matching TRBD1. Germline V gene sequence: CDR1 MNHNS, CDR2 SASEGT. The CDR3 loop spans 14 amino acids. Trimming at V came to 7 bases and at J to 3 bases, leaving 8 bases not matched to a gene. Here the CDR3 reads CASTGQARDYGYTF. For the CDR3, the DNA is TGTGCCAGCACTGGACAGGCGAGGGACTATGGCTACACCTTC.

The CDR3 spells CASSSLYRGDYGYTF. In DNA form, the CDR3 reads TGCGCCAGCAGCTCCTTATACAGGGGCGACTATGGCTACACCTTC. This rearrangement joins TRBV5-1 to TRBJ1-2, with 7 bases identical to TRBD1. The CDR3 contains 15 residues. CDR1 is SGHRS, CDR2 YFSETQ, per germline. Trimming cost V 3 bases and J 3 bases; bases outside gene matches: 8. Using reference TRBV5-1 and TRBJ1-2 for the parts outside the CDR3, the full variable domain is KAGVTQTPRYLIKTRGQQVTLSCSPISGHRSVSWYQQTPGQGLQFLFEYFSETQRNKGNFPGRFSGRQFSNSRSEMNVSTLELGDSALYLCASSSLYRGDYGYTFGSGTRLTVV.

The chain is built from TRBV6-5 and TRBJ2-7; possibly TRBD2 for D (5 bases). V dropped 5 bases and J dropped 4 bases, with 9 bases sitting between them. Germline lookup yields CDR1 MNHEY and CDR2 SVGAGI. The CDR3 is 12 residues long. The CDR3, as DNA: TGTGCCAGCAGTCAAGGACTTTACGAGCAGTACTTC. Its protein product is CASSQGLYEQYF.

The V and J genes are TRBV30 and TRBJ2-5; maybe TRBD2 (6 bases). Germline V gene data show CDR1 as GTSNPN and CDR2 as SVGIG (reference sequence). The CDR3 has 15 residues. V dropped 5 bases and J dropped 3 bases, with 19 bases sitting between them. The CDR3 here is CAWGLSGSGEETQYF. The CDR3 nucleotides read TGTGCCTGGGGCCTTAGCGGAAGTGGGGAAGAGACCCAGTACTTC.

A word on this clone: The same CDR3 is also encoded by other DNA sequences in this sample. The gene calls are TRBV20-1 and TRBJ2-3; perhaps TRBD1 as D (5 bases). Germline V lookup: CDR1 DFQATT, CDR2 SNEGSKA (reference sequence). CDR3 length: 11 amino acids. The V and J ends lost 6 bases and 6 bases respectively, with 10 bases between them. CDR3 bases: TGCAGTGCGGACAAGACGGATACGCAGTATTTT. Encoded protein: CSADKTDTQYF.

This clone was detected once. This rearrangement joins TRBV29-1 to TRBJ2-7; D possibly uses TRBD1 or TRBD2 (5 bases each). The CDR3 is 12 residues long. V lost 6 bases and J 9 bases, leaving 18 bases between the germline ends. Germline V lookup: CDR1 SQVTM, CDR2 ANQGSEA. The CDR3 reads CSVAGLGERQYF. As DNA, the CDR3 is TGCAGCGTCGCAGGGTTGGGGGAGCGGCAGTACTTC.

J is TRBJ1-3 and V is TRBV27; 7 bases map to TRBD1. Germline loops: CDR1 MNHEY, CDR2 SMNVEV (reference sequence). This CDR3 contains 15 residues. J gave up 4 bases and V 5 bases, and 8 bases lay outside the gene matches. CDR3 region: CASSLRQGSGNTIYF. CDR3 sequence (DNA): TGTGCCAGCAGTCTCCGACAGGGCTCCGGAAACACCATATATTTT.

The rearrangement uses TRBV21-1 and TRBJ2-7; the D call of TRBD2 is as the table states it, not checked on the DNA. TRBV21-1 represents a pseudogene. This CDR3 spans 19 amino acids. The CDR3 DNA follows: TGTGCCAGCAGCAAAAATTGGGTAATCTGGCTAGCGGCCTCCTACGAGCAGTACTTC. It encodes CASSKNWVIWLAASYEQYF.